A single sample gave rise to the 31 T cell receptor beta chains below, sequenced in a study of OX40 agonist ivuxolimab in advanced cancers. Sequenced by immunoSEQ multiplex PCR; TCRdb stores in-frame clones only, minus some. The profile covers roughly 74,000 clones, with around 87% appearing a single time and about 0.52% taken by the ten largest. This material consisted of CD4+ or CD8+ T cells sorted from blood, taken in a trial of the OX40 agonist ivuxolimab. The source of these receptors is an adult with an advanced solid tumor such as melanoma, head and neck, liver or kidney cancer.

A single count supports this clone. The chain uses TRBV29-1 and TRBJ2-5; TRBD1 agrees at 8 bases. This CDR3 region has 11 residues. The V gene's germline CDR1 is SQVTM and CDR2 ANQGSEA. The V and J ends lost 4 bases and 6 bases, in that order; junction bases with no gene match: 1. This chain's CDR3 is CSVGRGQTQYF. The DNA of the CDR3 is TGCAGCGTTGGCAGGGGGCAGACCCAGTACTTC.

The V call is TRBV30, the J call TRBJ1-5, with TRBD1 as a possible D gene (6 bases). This CDR3 is built from 14 residues. V gave up 1 base and J gave up 6 bases, with 13 bases separating them. The germline V gene encodes CDR1 GTSNPN and CDR2 SVGIG (reference sequence). The CDR3 loop reads CAWSASTGFQPQHF. As DNA, the CDR3 is TGTGCCTGGAGTGCTTCCACAGGGTTTCAGCCCCAGCATTTT.

The rearrangement links TRBV19 to TRBJ2-2; D might be TRBD2 (6 bases). CDR3 size: 17 residues. Trimming removed 3 bases at V and 2 bases at J, with 16 bases between. CDR1 is LNHDA and CDR2 is SQIVND in the germline V gene (reference sequence). CDR3: CASSISLMGGNTGELFF. CDR3 coding DNA: TGTGCCAGTAGTATCTCCTTAATGGGAGGCAACACCGGGGAGCTGTTTTTT.

The chain joins TRBV29-1 to TRBJ1-5; unclear D gene. With 4 bases removed from V and 4 bases from J, the gap between germline ends came to 11 bases. This CDR3 has 13 amino acids. Germline V gives CDR1 SQVTM, CDR2 ANQGSEA. CDR3 sequence reads: CSVVEQPNQPQHF. For the CDR3, the DNA is TGCAGCGTTGTCGAGCAGCCAAATCAGCCCCAGCATTTT.

The V call is TRBV2, the J call TRBJ2-7, with unresolved D. V lost 7 bases and J lost 4, with 5 bases in between. The CDR3 sequence is 10 residues long. Germline loops: CDR1 SNHLY, CDR2 FYNNEI. The CDR3 here is CASILYEQYF. The CDR3 bases are TGTGCCAGCATCCTTTACGAGCAGTACTTC. The full variable domain, completed using reference TRBV2 and TRBJ2-7, is EPEVTQTPSHQVTQMGQEVILRCVPISNHLYFYWYRQILGQKVEFLVSFYNNEISEKSEIFDDQFSVERPDGSNFTLKIRSTKLEDSAMYFCASILYEQYFGPGTRLTVT.

The chain is built from TRBV9 and TRBJ1-1; D gene uncertain. The ends were cut back, 3 bases at V and 11 bases at J, with 14 bases in the middle. Germline loops: CDR1 SGDLS, CDR2 YYNGEE. The CDR3 is made up of 12 amino acids. The CDR3 sequence: CASSDLNLPAFF. In DNA, the CDR3 is TGTGCCAGCAGCGATCTAAATCTTCCCGCTTTCTTT.

This chain uses TRBV4-1 with TRBJ1-2; no reliable D call. Germline V gene sequence: CDR1 MGHRA, CDR2 YSYEKL. Trimming pared 0 bases from V and 4 bases from J, leaving 15 bases between. This CDR3 has 16 residues. CDR3 DNA: TGCGCCAGCAGCCAAGAGACTCCCTTGGGCGCCTATGGCTACACCTTC. Its translation: CASSQETPLGAYGYTF.

This chain joins TRBV11-3 and TRBJ2-1; 10 bases line up with TRBD1. J was trimmed by 6 bases and V by 2 bases; bases with no gene match: 4. The germline V gene has CDR1 SGHNT and CDR2 YENEEA. This CDR3 comprises 15 residues. The CDR3 sequence: CASSLTGQGGNEQFF. The CDR3 bases are TGTGCCAGCAGCTTAACAGGACAGGGGGGCAATGAGCAGTTCTTC.

This chain connects TRBV5-1 to TRBJ2-7; TRBD2 matches 13 bases. Trimming at V came to 0 bases and at J to 7 bases, leaving 7 bases not matched to a gene. CDR1 and CDR2 from the germline V gene are SGHRS and YFSETQ. This CDR3 has 16 residues. The CDR3: CASSLGGLAGVGEQYF. In nucleotides, the CDR3 is TGCGCCAGCAGCTTGGGAGGACTAGCGGGAGTGGGGGAGCAGTACTTC.

V usage is TRBV5-4 and J usage is TRBJ2-5, with TRBD1 matching 10 bases. With V trimmed by 4 bases and J by 0 bases, 3 bases remained unmatched. This CDR3 comprises 15 residues. Germline CDR1 reads SGHNT; CDR2 reads YYREEE (reference sequence). The CDR3 protein is CASSQDRGYQETQYF. CDR3 DNA: TGTGCCAGCAGCCAGGACAGGGGGTACCAAGAGACCCAGTACTTC.

The rearrangement uses TRBV11-2 and TRBJ2-7, with a possible D match to TRBD2 (6 bases). This CDR3 is 15 amino acids long. The germline V gene encodes CDR1 SGHAT and CDR2 FQNNGV. V was trimmed by 0 bases and J by 7 bases, leaving 16 bases between them. The CDR3 DNA sequence: TGTGCCAGCAGCTTAGATGGGAATCAGGGAGGTGAGCAGTACTTC. Translated: CASSLDGNQGGEQYF. The variable domain in full, completed from reference TRBV11-2 and TRBJ2-7, reads EAGVAQSPRYKIIEKRQSVAFWCNPISGHATLYWYQQILGQGPKLLIQFQNNGVVDDSQLPKDRFSAERLKGVDSTLKIQPAKLEDSAVYLCASSLDGNQGGEQYFGPGTRLTVT.

The chain joins TRBV18 to TRBJ1-3; TRBD1 aligns across 7 bases. The trim removed 3 bases at V and 0 bases at J, leaving 8 bases unmatched. From germline, CDR1 is KGHSH and CDR2 LQKENI. The CDR3 has 17 residues. CDR3 DNA sequence: TGTGCCAGCTCACCCCGATCAGGGGGGGCCTCTGGAAACACCATATATTTT. Protein product: CASSPRSGGASGNTIYF. The full variable domain, its missing parts supplied by reference TRBV18 and TRBJ1-3, is NAGVMQNPRHLVRRRGQEARLRCSPMKGHSHVYWYRQLPEEGLKFMVYLQKENIIDESGMPKERFSAEFPKEGPSILRIQQVVRGDSAAYFCASSPRSGGASGNTIYFGEGSWLTVV.

This clone was recorded a few times. V gene TRBV5-6 combines with J gene TRBJ2-7, with D perhaps given as TRBD1 or TRBD2 (6 bases each). Trimming removed 4 bases at V and 3 bases at J, with 17 bases between. Germline V lookup: CDR1 SGHDT, CDR2 YYEEEE. CDR3 size: 15 residues. CDR3 protein: CASSLRRGGLYEQYF. CDR3 in DNA: TGTGCCAGCAGCCTCCGACGAGGGGGGCTCTACGAGCAGTACTTC.

The chain has TRBV18 and TRBJ1-4; no firm D call. The CDR3 contains 13 residues. V shed 3 bases and J shed 6 bases, with 8 bases lying between them. The germline V gene encodes CDR1 KGHSH and CDR2 LQKENI. The CDR3 here is CASSPGTDEKLFF. In nucleotides, the CDR3 is TGTGCCAGCTCACCCGGAACAGATGAAAAACTGTTTTTT.

The chain recombines TRBV15 with TRBJ1-4; D is ambiguous. This CDR3 has 15 residues. Per the germline V gene, CDR1 is LNHNV and CDR2 is YYDKDF (reference sequence). The V gene lost 0 bases and the J gene lost 5 bases, with 10 bases spanning the gap. Here the CDR3 reads CATSRDGGPNEKLFF. For the CDR3, the DNA is TGTGCCACCAGCAGAGACGGCGGGCCAAATGAAAAACTGTTTTTT. Supplemented by reference TRBV15 and TRBJ1-4, the full variable domain reads DAMVIQNPRYQVTQFGKPVTLSCSQTLNHNVMYWYQQKSSQAPKLLFHYYDKDFNNEADTPDNFQSRRPNTSFCFLDIRSPGLGDTAMYLCATSRDGGPNEKLFFGSGTQLSVL.

The chain couples TRBV9 to TRBJ1-6; 7 positions match TRBD1. Trimming removed 3 bases from V and 7 bases from J; junction bases left unmatched: 13. Germline CDR1 reads SGDLS; CDR2 reads YYNGEE. The CDR3 spans 17 residues. Written as DNA, the CDR3 is TGTGCCAGCAGCGCTCGACAGGGATGGGCTAGCAATTCACCCCTCCACTTT. Protein: CASSARQGWASNSPLHF.

V usage is TRBV5-6 and J usage is TRBJ2-5; D call uncertain. This CDR3 has 14 amino acids. The V gene's germline CDR1 is SGHDT and CDR2 YYEEEE. Trimming cost V 1 base and J 5 bases, with 12 bases left between them. The CDR3 reads CASSLWQSRETQYF. Here the CDR3 DNA reads TGTGCCAGCAGCTTGTGGCAGTCCAGGGAGACCCAGTACTTC.

This rearrangement joins TRBV9 to TRBJ1-1; weak D call: TRBD1 (6 bases). The V and J ends lost 4 bases and 1 base respectively, with 8 bases between them. Germline V gene sequence: CDR1 SGDLS, CDR2 YYNGEE. The CDR3 has 13 amino acids. For the CDR3, the DNA is TGTGCCAGCAGCAAACAGGGGAACACTGAAGCTTTCTTT. Translating it yields CASSKQGNTEAFF.

This clone has more than one count but fewer than ten. The chain has TRBV14 and TRBJ2-1; no reliable D call. The CDR3 length is 14 residues. V was clipped by 3 bases and J by 0 bases, with 6 bases between them. Per germline, CDR1 SGHDN and CDR2 FVKESK. CDR3 coding DNA: TGTGCCAGCAGCCAGGCAAGCTCCTACAATGAGCAGTTCTTC. Translating it yields CASSQASSYNEQFF. Full variable domain (outside the CDR3, taken from reference TRBV14 and TRBJ2-1): EAGVTQFPSHSVIEKGQTVTLRCDPISGHDNLYWYRRVMGKEIKFLLHFVKESKQDESGMPNNRFLAERTGGTYSTLKVQPAELEDSGVYFCASSQASSYNEQFFGPGTRLTVL.

V and J are TRBV6-5 and TRBJ1-6; D possibly corresponds to TRBD1 (6 bases). V lost 2 bases and J 9 bases, leaving 8 bases between the germline ends. Looked up from germline, CDR1 is MNHEY and CDR2 is SVGAGI. This CDR3 is 13 amino acids long. The CDR3 protein is CASSYDRFSPLHF. CDR3 coding DNA: TGTGCCAGCAGTTACGACAGGTTTTCACCCCTCCACTTT.

J is TRBJ1-4 and V is TRBV13; a weak D match, TRBD1 (6 bases). This CDR3 region has 14 residues. Trimming stripped 0 bases from V and 8 bases from J, with 10 bases between. Germline CDR1 is PRHDT and CDR2 is FYEKMQ (reference sequence). CDR3 region: CASSLGRGGEKLFF. The CDR3, as DNA: TGTGCCAGCAGCTTAGGCAGGGGAGGAGAAAAACTGTTTTTT.

The gene calls are TRBV14 and TRBJ2-1; D remains unclear. V lost 0 bases and J 0 bases, leaving 12 bases between the germline ends. Germline values: CDR1 SGHDN, CDR2 FVKESK. The CDR3 is 17 amino acids. The CDR3: CASSQDWALSSYNEQFF. CDR3 nucleotides: TGTGCCAGCAGCCAAGATTGGGCCTTGAGCTCCTACAATGAGCAGTTCTTC. The full variable domain, with the rest looked up from reference TRBV14 and TRBJ2-1, is EAGVTQFPSHSVIEKGQTVTLRCDPISGHDNLYWYRRVMGKEIKFLLHFVKESKQDESGMPNNRFLAERTGGTYSTLKVQPAELEDSGVYFCASSQDWALSSYNEQFFGPGTRLTVL.

The gene calls are TRBV12-5 and TRBJ2-5; D not resolved. The CDR3 contains 19 residues. CDR1 and CDR2 from the germline V gene are LGHNT and FRNRAP. V gave up 0 bases and J gave up 4 bases, with 24 bases separating them. CDR3 sequence reads: CASGLVLSLVPLPRETQYF. As DNA, the CDR3 is TGTGCTAGTGGTTTGGTACTGTCCCTGGTACCCCTACCTCGAGAGACCCAGTACTTC.

V usage is TRBV6-5 and J usage is TRBJ1-6; D remains ambiguous. The V and J ends lost 0 bases and 6 bases respectively, with 12 bases between them. Germline V gives CDR1 MNHEY, CDR2 SVGAGI. This CDR3 spans 16 amino acids. The CDR3 sequence is CASSYSSPVANSPLHF. The CDR3 DNA follows: TGTGCCAGCAGTTACTCGAGCCCTGTGGCTAATTCACCCCTCCACTTT.

This chain joins TRBV2 and TRBJ1-5, with TRBD1 matching over 8 bases. V was pared by 3 bases and J by 4 bases, with 11 bases of the junction left unmatched. This CDR3 contains 17 residues. Germline V gene sequence: CDR1 SNHLY, CDR2 FYNNEI. The CDR3 bases are TGTGCCAGCAGTGATAGGGCAGGGGGCGCAAGAAATCAGCCCCAGCATTTT. The encoded protein is CASSDRAGGARNQPQHF.

The chain has TRBV6-1 and TRBJ1-2, with TRBD1 matching 7 bases. The CDR3 is 14 residues long. V lost 4 bases, J lost 10 bases, and 12 bases stayed unmatched. Germline V gene sequence: CDR1 MNHNS, CDR2 SASEGT. CDR3 DNA sequence: TGTGCCAGCAGTGTACAGCTATGGGACAGTTACTACACCTTC. Encoded protein: CASSVQLWDSYYTF.

The chain is built from TRBV19 and TRBJ1-3; D might be TRBD1 (6 bases). The CDR3 spans 15 residues. The germline gives CDR1 LNHDA, CDR2 SQIVND (reference sequence). V lost 7 bases, J lost 3 bases, and 16 bases lay in between. CDR3 nucleotide sequence: TGTGCCAGTACCTCAGACAGGCGCGGTGGAAACACCATATATTTT. It is translated as CASTSDRRGGNTIYF. The complete variable domain, with remaining parts taken from reference TRBV19 and TRBJ1-3, reads DGGITQSPKYLFRKEGQNVTLSCEQNLNHDAMYWYRQDPGQGLRLIYYSQIVNDFQKGDIAEGYSVSREKKESFPLTVTSAQKNPTAFYLCASTSDRRGGNTIYFGEGSWLTVV.

The chain has TRBV11-2 and TRBJ2-5, with D perhaps TRBD2 (6 bases). Germline loops: CDR1 SGHAT, CDR2 FQNNGV. CDR3 length: 16 amino acids. V was clipped by 2 bases and J by 4 bases, with 17 bases between them. The CDR3 sequence: CASSLYLPGEGETQYF. CDR3 in DNA: TGTGCCAGCAGCTTATATCTTCCGGGAGAAGGAGAGACCCAGTACTTC.

This clone has only a few counts. V usage is TRBV6-4 and J usage is TRBJ1-5; D gene ambiguous. Trimming took 4 bases from V and 2 from J, leaving 6 bases between them. The CDR3 runs 13 residues. Germline V gene sequence: CDR1 MRHNA, CDR2 SNTAGT. The CDR3 nucleotides read TGTGCCAGCAGTGTTCAGGGCAATCAGCCCCAGCATTTT. Protein sequence: CASSVQGNQPQHF.

The CDR3 loop reads CASSVGGGDYEQYF. The CDR3 DNA follows: TGTGCCAGCAGCGTAGGGGGAGGGGACTACGAGCAGTACTTC. The chain has TRBV9 and TRBJ2-7; 7 bases align to TRBD2. The germline gives CDR1 SGDLS, CDR2 YYNGEE. This CDR3 has 14 amino acids. With V trimmed by 0 bases and J by 3 bases, 3 bases remained unmatched.

The V and J genes are TRBV5-1 and TRBJ1-1; D is unresolved. From germline, CDR1 is SGHRS and CDR2 YFSETQ. V was shortened by 0 bases and J by 1 base, with 16 bases between the two germline ends. This CDR3 has 17 amino acids. Written as DNA, the CDR3 is TGCGCCAGCAGCTTGGCCAAGTTGAGGGAAAGGAACACTGAAGCTTTCTTT. Translating gives CASSLAKLRERNTEAFF.